This T cell receptor (beta chain) was found in a study of blood T cell repertoires in COVID-19. This CDR3 region has 17 residues. The V end lost 5 bases, the J end lost 1 base, and 20 bases lay between the germline ends. The germline V gene has CDR1 LNHDA and CDR2 SQIVND (reference sequence). TCRdb keeps only in-frame clones here, not all; method: immunoSEQ multiplex PCR. The data contain around 260,000 clones, around nine tenths of them singletons. The rearrangement uses TRBV19 and TRBJ1-2; D might be TRBD1 (5 bases). Sequences were obtained from peripheral blood. This clonotype originated in a man aged 40-50 years who had recovered from COVID-19. This CDR3 is CASSLTLSSGGNYGYTF. CDR3 nucleotides: TGTGCCAGTAGTCTAACCTTGTCCTCGGGGGGTAACTATGGCTACACCTTC. The variable domain in full, completed from reference TRBV19 and TRBJ1-2, reads DGGITQSPKYLFRKEGQNVTLSCEQNLNHDAMYWYRQDPGQGLRLIYYSQIVNDFQKGDIAEGYSVSREKKESFPLTVTSAQKNPTAFYLCASSLTLSSGGNYGYTFGSGTRLTVV.